This T cell receptor (beta chain) is from a study of blood T cell repertoires in COVID-19. The overall study: Samples came from the United States, Italy and Spain, spanning acute and convalescent COVID-19. Nucleic acid was either cDNA or gDNA, and it came from T cells, B-cell-depleted T cells, or PBMCs.

V lost 3 bases, J lost 4 bases, and 5 bases stayed unmatched. There are 17 residues in the CDR3. CDR1 and CDR2 (germline): MNHEY, SMNVEV (reference sequence). Cohorts were assigned according to the clinical history that participants reported. What the recovered Cohort 3 donors had was two negative PCRs, clearance, or symptom resolution. The method was immunoSEQ multiplex PCR; TCRdb's version includes in-frame clones alone and lacks a portion of them. The sample holds about 180,000 clones, more than 70% seen once. Source material: PBMCs or T cells enriched from blood (not recorded which). This receptor was obtained from a woman between 25 and 40 years old who had recovered from COVID-19. The chain has TRBV27 and TRBJ2-3, with TRBD2 matching 15 bases. The CDR3 reads CASSLWGLAGGADTQYF. The CDR3 nucleotides are TGTGCCAGCAGTTTGTGGGGACTAGCGGGAGGAGCAGATACGCAGTATTTT.